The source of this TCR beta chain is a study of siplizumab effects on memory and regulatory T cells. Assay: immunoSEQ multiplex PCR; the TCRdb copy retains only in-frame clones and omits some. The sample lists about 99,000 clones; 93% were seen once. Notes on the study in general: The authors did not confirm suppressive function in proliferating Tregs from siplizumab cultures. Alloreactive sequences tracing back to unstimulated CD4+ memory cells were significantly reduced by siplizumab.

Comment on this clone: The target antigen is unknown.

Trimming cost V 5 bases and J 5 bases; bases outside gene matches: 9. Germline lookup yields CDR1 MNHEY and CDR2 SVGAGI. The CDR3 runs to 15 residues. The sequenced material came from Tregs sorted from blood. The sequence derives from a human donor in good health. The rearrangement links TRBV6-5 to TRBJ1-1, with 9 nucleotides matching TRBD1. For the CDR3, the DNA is TGTGCCAGCAGTAGGAACAGGGGGCAGAGAACTGAAGCTTTCTTT. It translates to CASSRNRGQRTEAFF.